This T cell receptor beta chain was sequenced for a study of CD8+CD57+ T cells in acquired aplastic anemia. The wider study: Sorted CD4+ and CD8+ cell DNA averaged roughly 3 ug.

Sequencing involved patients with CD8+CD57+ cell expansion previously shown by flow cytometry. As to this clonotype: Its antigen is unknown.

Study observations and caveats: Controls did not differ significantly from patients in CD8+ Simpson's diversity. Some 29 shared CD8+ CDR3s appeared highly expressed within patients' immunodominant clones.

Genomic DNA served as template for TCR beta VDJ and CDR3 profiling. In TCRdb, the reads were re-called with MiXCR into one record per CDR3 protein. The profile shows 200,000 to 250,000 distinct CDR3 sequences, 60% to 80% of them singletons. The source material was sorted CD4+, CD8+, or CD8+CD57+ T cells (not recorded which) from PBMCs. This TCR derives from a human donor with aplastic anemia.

The CDR3 bases are TGTGCCAGCAGTTTATTGGGGACACCCTATGGCTACACCTTC. Translating gives CASSLLGTPYGYTF. V usage is TRBV12-3 or TRBV12-4 and J usage is TRBJ1-2, with a weak D call TRBD1 (6 bases). This CDR3 is built from 14 residues. V was clipped by 2 bases and J by 4 bases, with 11 bases between them.